One TCR beta chain is described in this entry. Its antigen remains unknown. The sample is drawn from a study of T cell responses to AZD1222 COVID-19 vaccine. Study-wide points: Most donors were white British, females outnumbered males, and clonal diversity was possibly underestimated.

Looked up from germline, CDR1 is LNHDA and CDR2 is SQIVND (reference sequence). The CDR3 loop spans 13 amino acids. The V gene lost 0 bases and the J gene lost 10 bases, with 13 bases spanning the gap. The table came from immunoSEQ multiplex PCR; TCRdb's copy has only in-frame clones and leaves some out. The sample lists about 110,000 clones; about 89% were seen once. The clonotype was recovered from an adult who received the AZD1222 COVID-19 vaccine. Sample: peripheral blood, taken 28 days after the second AZD1222 dose. The chain recombines TRBV19 with TRBJ2-7; perhaps TRBD1 as D (6 bases). The CDR3 spells CASSIDWTAPQYF. CDR3 nucleotide sequence: TGTGCCAGTAGTATAGATTGGACAGCCCCTCAGTACTTC. Supplemented by reference TRBV19 and TRBJ2-7, the full variable domain reads DGGITQSPKYLFRKEGQNVTLSCEQNLNHDAMYWYRQDPGQGLRLIYYSQIVNDFQKGDIAEGYSVSREKKESFPLTVTSAQKNPTAFYLCASSIDWTAPQYFGPGTRLTVT.